This record concerns one TCR beta chain sequence. This sample was taken from a study of cytomegalovirus exposure and HLA in healthy donors. V was trimmed by 6 bases and J by 3 bases, leaving 15 bases between them. Germline V CDR1 and CDR2: SGHNT, YENEEA. This CDR3 spans 14 amino acids. The PCR contained 60 Vbeta and 13 Jbeta primers. Libraries were prepared by immunoSEQ multiplex PCR; TCRdb keeps only in-frame clonotypes and omits some of them. Recorded for this sample: some 130,000 clones. The chain combines TRBV11-3 with TRBJ2-7, with a tentative D call TRBD1 (6 bases). This TCR was sampled from a man aged 18 to 29 in good health and CMV-seronegative. The source material was PBMCs. This CDR3 reads CASRYTGSGYEQYF. The DNA for the CDR3 is TGTGCCAGCAGGTACACAGGGAGTGGCTACGAGCAGTACTTC.